A few counts support the clone carrying this T cell receptor beta chain. Antigen unknown. This entry comes from a study of cytomegalovirus exposure and HLA in healthy donors. This PCR relied on a set of 60 Vbeta primers and 13 Jbeta primers. TCRdb's table, derived via immunoSEQ multiplex PCR, lists solely in-frame clones and lacks some. The repertoire has roughly 120,000 clones, 82% of them found once; the top ten carry 2% to 3%. The V end was cut by 4 bases, the J end by 4 bases, with 10 bases between. The CDR3 runs to 13 residues. From germline, CDR1 is SGHKS and CDR2 YYEKEE (reference sequence). Study results and caveats: Association of a missense DCLRE1C variant with TCR beta V- and J-gene trimming was reported in a later analysis. Immune exposure was documented only through CMV serostatus. The study flagged 150 to 200 TCR beta chains as cytomegalovirus-associated. Highest at DRB1 and lowest at HLA-C, TCR association rates differed among HLA loci in a later analysis.

The source is a woman between 18 and 29 years old in good health and CMV-seronegative. The chain uses TRBV5-5 and TRBJ2-3, with D uncertain. The sequencing input was PBMCs. Here the CDR3 reads CASSPLASDTQYF. The CDR3 region has the DNA TGTGCCAGCAGCCCCCTTGCGTCAGATACGCAGTATTTT.